This T cell receptor beta chain was documented in a study of shared clonotypes between healthy human individuals. Assay used: immunoSEQ multiplex PCR; TCRdb lists only in-frame clones, some missing. The table records some 1.1 million clones, 60% to 85% of them present only once. V gave up 10 bases and J gave up 9 bases, with 19 bases separating them. The CDR3 contains 13 residues. CDR1 and CDR2 (germline): MDHEN, SYDVKM. The receptor was derived from a man between 18 and 35 years old in good health. Some clones in this sample may be carry-over from other donors' samples. This chain uses TRBV28 with TRBJ2-1; either TRBD1 or TRBD2 may fit D (5 bases each). Sequenced input: memory CD4+ T cells from PBMCs. Documented subset: CD45RA-negative fraction. The CDR3 loop is CATRREFGSEQFF. The CDR3 nucleotides read TGTGCCACCCGCAGGGAGTTTGGCAGTGAGCAGTTCTTC.